This T cell receptor beta chain was captured in a study of post-analysis software for immune sequencing data. This CDR3 contains 14 residues. Germline-derived CDR1 and CDR2 are SGHRS and YFSETQ. V was cut by 0 bases and J by 5 bases, with 9 bases left in between. cDNA libraries for TCR beta contained unique molecular identifiers. The yield from around 1 to 10 million T cells was around 500,000 cDNA molecules in total. A single record per CDR3 protein comes from TCRdb applying MiXCR to the PCR reads. The sample includes hundreds of thousands of distinct CDR3 sequences, 25% to 30% seen only once; the top ten take 0.55% to 0.65%. Study-wide results and limits: Co-batched samples clustered tightly together by F measure. Among 4 or 5 TRBV segments more frequent in patients than controls were TRBV5-6, TRBV5-1 and TRBV20-1.

This clonotype was observed a handful of times. The antigen is unknown. V and J are TRBV5-1 and TRBJ2-1, with a weak D call TRBD2 (5 bases). This sequence originates from a girl aged 5 to 17 with multiple sclerosis. The sample consisted of blood. This CDR3 reads CASSLAGINNEQFF. DNA for the CDR3: TGCGCCAGCAGCTTGGCCGGGATAAACAATGAGCAGTTCTTC. The whole variable domain, remainder taken from reference TRBV5-1 and TRBJ2-1, is KAGVTQTPRYLIKTRGQQVTLSCSPISGHRSVSWYQQTPGQGLQFLFEYFSETQRNKGNFPGRFSGRQFSNSRSEMNVSTLELGDSALYLCASSLAGINNEQFFGPGTRLTVL.